The entry below describes one T cell receptor (beta chain). In the original processing: Amplification of reference gene primers provided the estimated nucleated cell counts. Produced via immunoSEQ multiplex PCR; TCRdb's table is partial and in-frame only. V, J and clone size derive from that table, while D and trimming were established from the DNA sequence. The sample comprises around 310,000 clones, approximately 88% of which are singletons, and approximately 4% rests with the top ten. The sample is drawn from a study of blood T cell repertoires in COVID-19. About the study: Acute-phase and convalescent COVID-19 samples originated in the United States, Italy and Spain. In each case, the material was cDNA or gDNA derived from T cells, B-cell-depleted T cells, or PBMCs.

Germline V CDR1 and CDR2: DFQATT, SNEGSKA (reference sequence). V lost 3 bases, J lost 6 bases, and 5 bases stayed unmatched. This CDR3 comprises 13 residues. This TCR was recovered from a woman aged 50 to 60 with active or convalescent COVID-19. Material for sequencing was peripheral blood. The chain couples TRBV20-1 to TRBJ2-1; TRBD2 aligns across 7 bases. CDR3 bases: TGCAGTGCTAGTATTCCTAGCGGCAATGAGCAGTTCTTC. Translation gives CSASIPSGNEQFF.